This passage covers 11 T cell receptor beta chains from one sample sequenced in a study of vaccination and CD4 T cells after COVID-19. For these TCRs, the target antigens are not known. Oncomine TCR Beta short-read sequencing was applied to DNA from cultured CD4+ T cells. TCRdb re-called the PCR reads through MiXCR, storing one row per CDR3 protein. The table shows about 24,000 distinct CDR3 sequences, with about 40% occurring only once. The time point denotes: late sampling 161 to 241 days after vaccination in three convalescent patients. Treatment specified: roughly 10-day PBMC culture with coronavirus spike peptide pools or control peptides (ViraFEST assay). This specimen consisted of CD4+ T cells from blood, cultured in vitro, obtained about 7 months after SARS-CoV-2 vaccination. Receptors originate from a human donor who had recovered from COVID-19.

The chain links TRBV20-1 to TRBJ2-2; TRBD2 is a possible D gene (5 bases). Germline CDR1 and CDR2: DFQATT and SNEGSKA (reference sequence). V was cut by 0 bases and J by 5 bases, with 16 bases left in between. This CDR3 is 16 amino acids long. The CDR3 DNA follows: TGCAGTGCTAGAGATATAAGCGCCCGAGGGACCGGGGAGCTGTTTTTT. Amino acid sequence: CSARDISARGTGELFF.

This clonotype was seen only a few times. V and J are TRBV7-9 and TRBJ2-3; the D is unclear. Germline CDR1 reads SEHNR; CDR2 reads FQNEAQ (reference sequence). The CDR3 has 13 amino acids. Trimming took off 1 base at V and 5 bases at J, with 7 bases between the two ends. The CDR3, as DNA: TGTGCCAGCAGCTTAGGGCAAGTAGATACGCAGTATTTT. It translates to CASSLGQVDTQYF.

This clonotype is classed as medium-sized. V is TRBV20-1 and J is TRBJ2-2, with 8 bases lining up with TRBD2. The V gene's germline CDR1 is DFQATT and CDR2 SNEGSKA (reference sequence). The CDR3 sequence is 15 residues long. J lost 2 bases, V lost 5 bases, and 7 bases had no gene match. The chain's CDR3 is CSAPPLAGNTGELFF. The CDR3 region has the DNA TGCAGTGCTCCCCCTTTAGCGGGAAACACCGGGGAGCTGTTTTTT.

This clonotype occurred a few times. In DNA form, the CDR3 reads TGTGCCAGCAGCTTAGCAGGATTCCAAGAGACCCAGTACTTC. This sequence encodes CASSLAGFQETQYF. The genes are TRBV7-6 and TRBJ2-5; no definite D call. V shed 0 bases and J shed 1 base, with 6 bases lying between them. Germline V gene lookup returns CDR1 SGHVS and CDR2 FNYEAQ. The CDR3 length is 14 residues.

This chain uses TRBV28 with TRBJ1-3; D unclear. There are 13 residues in the CDR3. V was shortened by 6 bases and J by 4 bases, with 10 bases between the two germline ends. CDR1 MDHEN and CDR2 SYDVKM come from the germline V gene. The CDR3 nucleotides are TGTGCCAGCAGCCTTAGGCCCGGAAACACCATATATTTT. Protein sequence: CASSLRPGNTIYF.

This clonotype came up a few times. The chain combines TRBV5-4 with TRBJ2-1, with D possibly called TRBD1 or TRBD2 (5 bases each). The CDR3 sequence is 16 residues long. V lost 0 bases, J lost 4 bases, and 14 bases lay in between. CDR1 is SGHNT and CDR2 is YYREEE in the germline V gene (reference sequence). CDR3 amino acids: CASSLVGREGYNEQFF. Here the CDR3 DNA reads TGTGCCAGCAGCTTGGTGGGACGTGAGGGTTACAATGAGCAGTTCTTC.

The chain carries TRBV27 and TRBJ1-2; D ambiguous. Trimming shortened V by 8 bases and J by 4 bases, and 20 bases separated the two germline ends. The CDR3 contains 15 residues. The germline gives CDR1 MNHEY, CDR2 SMNVEV (reference sequence). CDR3 amino acids: CASRYLLKDGYGYTF. The CDR3 DNA is TGTGCCAGCCGATATTTGCTTAAGGACGGCTATGGCTACACCTTC.

V and J are TRBV10-3 and TRBJ2-7; maybe TRBD1 (5 bases). Germline CDR1 ENHRY, CDR2 SYGVKD. The CDR3 runs to 15 residues. V shed 2 bases and J shed 4 bases, with 15 bases lying between them. CDR3 coding DNA: TGTGCCATCAGTGAGGGGATCAGGGTGACGTACGAGCAGTACTTC. This sequence encodes CAISEGIRVTYEQYF.

This clonotype was seen a few times. The gene calls are TRBV7-8 and TRBJ1-5; D gene ambiguous. V lost 3 bases and J 0 bases, leaving 3 bases between the germline ends. The CDR3 is 13 amino acids. Germline CDR1 reads SGHVS; CDR2 reads FQNEAQ. The CDR3 spells CASSLSSNQPQHF. The CDR3 DNA reads TGTGCCAGCAGCTTGAGTAGCAATCAGCCCCAGCATTTT.

The V gene is TRBV28, the J gene TRBJ1-2; 7 bases agree with TRBD1. This CDR3 spans 14 amino acids. The ends lost 6 bases at V and 2 bases at J; junction bases unmatched: 6. The V gene's germline CDR1 is MDHEN and CDR2 SYDVKM. CDR3 loop: CASRYSGQNYGYTF. The CDR3 nucleotides are TGTGCCAGCAGATATTCGGGACAGAACTATGGCTACACCTTC.

The rearrangement uses TRBV27 and TRBJ2-7, with 7 bases matching TRBD2. The J segment lost 5 bases and the V segment lost 8 bases, leaving 18 bases of the junction unmatched. This CDR3 has 16 amino acids. The germline V gene has CDR1 MNHEY and CDR2 SMNVEV (reference sequence). The CDR3, as DNA: TGTGCCAGCCTTGAAGGGCGTTGGATAGCGGGCAACGAGCAGTACTTC. This encodes CASLEGRWIAGNEQYF.